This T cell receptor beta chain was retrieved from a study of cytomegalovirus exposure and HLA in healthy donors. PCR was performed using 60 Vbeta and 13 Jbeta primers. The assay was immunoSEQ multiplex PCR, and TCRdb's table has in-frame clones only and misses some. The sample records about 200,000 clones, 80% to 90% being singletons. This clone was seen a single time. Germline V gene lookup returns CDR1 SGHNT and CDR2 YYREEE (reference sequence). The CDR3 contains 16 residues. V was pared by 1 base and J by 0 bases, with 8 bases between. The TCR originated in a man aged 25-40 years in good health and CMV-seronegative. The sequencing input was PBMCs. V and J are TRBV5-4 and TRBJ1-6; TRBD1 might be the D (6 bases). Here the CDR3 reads CASSLRGSSYNSPLHF. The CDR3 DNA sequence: TGTGCCAGCAGCTTGAGGGGGAGCTCCTATAATTCACCCCTCCACTTT.